This T cell receptor beta chain was identified in a study of PD-1 blockade in mismatch repair-deficient tumors. V lost 5 bases to trimming and J lost 5 bases, with 12 bases between them. Germline V CDR1 and CDR2: SGHAT, FQDESV (reference sequence). The CDR3 has 13 amino acids. Generated by immunoSEQ multiplex PCR, the TCRdb table keeps only in-frame clones and is missing some. In the table there are some 22,000 clones, around four fifths of which are singletons. The sample here was peripheral blood, taken 2 weeks after starting pembrolizumab. The clonotype originates from an adult with mismatch repair-deficient cancer. V usage is TRBV11-1 and J usage is TRBJ2-5; either TRBD1 or TRBD2 may supply D (5 bases each). This CDR3 is CASSPEWGETQYF. The CDR3 bases are TGTGCCAGCAGCCCAGAATGGGGGGAGACCCAGTACTTC.